The rows below give T cell receptor beta chains drawn from one sample of a study of cytomegalovirus exposure and HLA in healthy donors. Generated by immunoSEQ multiplex PCR, the TCRdb table keeps only in-frame clones and is missing some. Of some 130,000 clones listed, around four fifths were seen once; the top ten hold 1.3% to 1.5%. Sample: PBMCs. The receptor set was obtained from a female donor in good health and CMV-seronegative. Each CDR3 is given with its conserved first and last residue. A D gene is named only where the DNA matches it firmly. The size of a clone is reported for some rows only, either as once, few or many, or as a class for expanded clones.

v_call	d_call	j_call	clone_size	cdr3_aa	cdr3_nt
TRBV7-3	NA	TRBJ2-7	NA	CASSSDYYEQYF	TGTGCCAGCAGCTCGGACTACTACGAGCAGTACTTC
TRBV28	TRBD1	TRBJ1-1	NA	CASGTGWTNTEAFF	TGTGCCAGCGGGACAGGGTGGACGAACACTGAAGCTTTCTTT
TRBV13	NA	TRBJ2-2	NA	CACRGLHVVNTGELFF	TGTGCCTGTCGTGGACTACATGTCGTGAACACCGGGGAGCTGTTTTTT
TRBV6-6	NA	TRBJ2-7	NA	CATRPGLASYEQYF	TGTGCCACCCGGCCGGGACTCGCATCCTACGAGCAGTACTTC
TRBV28	TRBD1	TRBJ2-7	NA	CASSLDLGQGAYEQYF	TGTGCCAGCAGTTTAGACTTGGGACAGGGGGCGTATGAGCAGTACTTC
TRBV28	NA	TRBJ2-3	NA	CASSSTDTDTQYF	TGTGCCAGCAGTTCGACAGATACAGATACGCAGTATTTT
TRBV13	TRBD1	TRBJ2-7	few	CASSSPGQGAYEQYF	TGTGCCAGCAGCTCTCCGGGACAGGGAGCCTACGAGCAGTACTTC
TRBV6-5	NA	TRBJ2-2	once	CASSALLPFTGELFF	TGTGCCAGCAGTGCCTTACTACCATTCACCGGGGAGCTGTTTTTT
TRBV9	TRBD1	TRBJ1-2	once	CASSGDSFYGYTF	TGTGCCAGCAGCGGGGACAGCTTCTATGGCTACACCTTC
TRBV5-4	NA	TRBJ2-3	once	CASFLTSQGSGDTQYF	TGTGCCAGCTTCTTAACGTCGCAGGGGTCGGGAGATACGCAGTATTTT
TRBV16	NA	TRBJ2-5	NA	CASSQSRQGETQYF	TGTGCCAGCAGCCAATCGAGGCAGGGGGAGACCCAGTACTTC
TRBV28	NA	TRBJ2-7	NA	CASSLWGLSYEQYF	TGTGCCAGCAGTTTATGGGGACTTTCCTACGAGCAGTACTTC
TRBV15	NA	TRBJ2-7	NA	CATSRDLGEQYF	TGTGCCACCAGCAGAGACCTAGGCGAGCAGTACTTC
TRBV5-1	TRBD2	TRBJ2-1	NA	CASALAGTNEQFF	TGCGCCAGTGCTCTAGCGGGAACGAATGAGCAGTTCTTC
TRBV7-7	NA	TRBJ2-1	few	CASSLAASGSEQFF	TGTGCTAGCAGCTTAGCTGCGAGCGGAAGTGAGCAGTTCTTC
TRBV4-1	TRBD1	TRBJ1-2	NA	CASSQESRRGRGYTF	TGCGCCAGCAGCCAAGAAAGTAGGAGGGGGCGAGGCTACACCTTC
TRBV4-3	NA	TRBJ2-7	NA	CASSQEPYGYEQYF	TGCGCCAGCAGCCAAGAACCATACGGGTACGAGCAGTACTTC
TRBV6-5	NA	TRBJ2-2	NA	CASSYPSGGAYGELLF	TGTGCCAGCAGTTACCCCTCAGGAGGGGCGTACGGGGAGCTGCTTTTT
TRBV6-5	TRBD2	TRBJ2-1	NA	CASSGRGKQFF	TGTGCCAGCAGTGGGCGGGGGAAGCAGTTCTTC
TRBV30	NA	TRBJ1-4	NA	CAWSDRTAYNEKLFF	TGTGCCTGGAGCGATAGGACAGCGTATAATGAAAAACTGTTTTTT
TRBV10-3	NA	TRBJ2-4	NA	CAISESGENIQYF	TGTGCCATCAGTGAGTCAGGGGAAAACATTCAGTACTTC
TRBV5-6	NA	TRBJ1-6	NA	CASSLRITGVEDSPLHF	TGTGCCAGCAGCTTGAGGATAACCGGGGTGGAAGATTCACCCCTCCACTTT
TRBV2	TRBD1	TRBJ1-2	NA	CASRTAGGDGYTF	TGTGCCAGCAGGACCGCAGGGGGCGATGGCTACACCTTC
TRBV7-2	TRBD1	TRBJ1-2	NA	CASSTSTGGVYGYTF	TGTGCCAGCAGCACCTCGACAGGGGGGGTCTATGGCTACACCTTC
TRBV2	TRBD2	TRBJ2-7	NA	CASSEGLATREQYF	TGTGCCAGCAGTGAGGGACTAGCAACGAGGGAGCAGTACTTC
TRBV29-1	TRBD1	TRBJ1-2	once	CSVGGDRVYGYTF	TGCAGCGTTGGGGGGGACAGGGTTTATGGCTACACCTTC
TRBV9	TRBD2	TRBJ2-2	NA	CASSPHGGERTGELFF	TGTGCCAGCAGCCCCCACGGGGGGGAACGGACCGGGGAGCTGTTTTTT
TRBV27	TRBD2	TRBJ2-7	NA	CASSLNSAGGGGEQYF	TGTGCCAGCAGTCTCAACTCAGCGGGAGGTGGTGGCGAGCAGTACTTC
TRBV7-9	TRBD2	TRBJ2-7	NA	CASSFTSGSYEQYF	TGTGCCAGCAGCTTTACTAGCGGGAGCTACGAGCAGTACTTC
TRBV5-4	NA	TRBJ2-1	NA	CATETGSNNEQFF	TGTGCCACCGAGACAGGTTCAAACAATGAGCAGTTCTTC
TRBV7-9	NA	TRBJ1-3	once	CASSQATGSGNTIYF	TGTGCCAGCAGCCAAGCCACAGGGTCTGGAAACACCATATATTTT
TRBV15	TRBD1	TRBJ2-1	NA	CATSRGTGGSYNEQFF	TGTGCCACCAGCAGAGGGACAGGGGGCTCTTACAATGAGCAGTTCTTC